This T cell receptor (beta chain) was obtained from a study of beta chain features in type 1 diabetes. The study, taken as a whole, reports: Patients with Type 1 diabetes showed moderately but significantly shorter TCRB CDR3s in all four CD4+ subsets. The cDNA sequencing approach could over-represent high-TCR-expressing cells. The naive, central memory and Treg TCRB repertoires showed an apparent similarity that was greater among patients than among healthy donors.

CDR1 and CDR2 (germline): SQVTM, ANQGSEA. V was cut by 4 bases and J by 4 bases, with 16 bases left in between. The CDR3 runs to 14 residues. Sequencing targeted expressed TCRB transcripts, as all isolated RNA had been reverse transcribed. Libraries were prepared by immunoSEQ multiplex PCR; TCRdb keeps only in-frame clonotypes and omits some of them. Seen here are some 160,000 clones, about 8.3% observed once, and the top ten hold over 0.5%. This clone has just a few counts. Its antigen is not identified. Each of the CD4+ naive, central memory, regulatory and stem cell-like memory populations was sorted via CD45RO/CCR7/CD25/CD127/CD95/CD27. Each sorted population was over 95% pure.

The sequenced material came from central memory CD4+ T cells from blood. This chain uses TRBV29-1 with TRBJ1-2; possibly TRBD1 for D (6 bases). The origin of this receptor is a woman under 30 with type 1 diabetes. CDR3 sequence reads: CSVGDTQGSYGYTF. CDR3 coding DNA: TGCAGCGTTGGGGACACACAGGGCTCCTATGGCTACACCTTC.